A selection of T cell receptor beta chains follows, all from one sample in a study of T cell responses to AZD1222 COVID-19 vaccine. Produced via immunoSEQ multiplex PCR; TCRdb's table is partial and in-frame only. Among about 130,000 clones listed, roughly 88% were seen once. Sequenced here: peripheral blood, sampled on day 0 of MenACWY control vaccination. These receptors all stem from an adult in good health. The CDR3 runs from the conserved cysteine through the conserved F or W. A row's size may be missing; if present it is once, few, many or a size class.

V,size,CDR3
TRBV18,NA,CASSPQPGKLTEAFF
TRBV19,NA,CASVSRVRGNEQFF
TRBV19,NA,CASTGRGFVNQPQHF
TRBV7-8,NA,CASSPYTGELFF
TRBV6-5,NA,CATTTGTVINQPQHF
TRBV30,NA,CAWSVTGLRNQPQHF
TRBV19,NA,CASSITGQGNTGELFF
TRBV24-1,NA,CATSDRGANDEQFF
TRBV9,NA,CASSSDRGWYGYTF
TRBV7-2,NA,CASSLVGAGASNYGYTF
TRBV19,NA,CASYDRGGNTGELFF
TRBV7-6,NA,CASSIDGTVQETQYF
TRBV30,NA,CAWSPTDTQYF
TRBV2,NA,CASSNVNPPLDEQYF
TRBV5-1,NA,CASSFASGGRNTEAFF
TRBV5-1,NA,CASSLVGASRTGYEQYF
TRBV6-2/TRBV6-3,once,CASSHEWREGEKLFF
TRBV6-5,NA,CASSYSHTNYGYTF
TRBV6-1,NA,CASSEVSGRTGELFF
TRBV28,NA,CASSFWTGDQPQHF
TRBV10-3,NA,CAISDPRRPNSYNEQFF
TRBV3-1/TRBV3-2,NA,CASSEGNTIYF
TRBV18,NA,CASSPPVSGTGYHLYEQYF
TRBV4-1,NA,CASSQGEGTGGGNEQFF
TRBV19,NA,CASSIEKRSEQYF
TRBV12-3/TRBV12-4,once,CASSRRDGETQYF
TRBV6-5,NA,CASRVGRERGKLFF
TRBV10-2,NA,CASRHGTVGYEQYF
TRBV28,NA,CASSFLVQAGNTIYF
TRBV2,NA,CASRTYWDRVEKLFF
TRBV19,NA,CATTYGGTRGYTF
TRBV5-1,NA,CASSLSDTQYF
TRBV28,NA,CASRTPLAGGWNEQFF
TRBV6-5,NA,CASRGQVITEAFF
TRBV28,few,CASSSLVGAAAGNTIYF
TRBV5-5,NA,CASSSGTGAHEQYF
TRBV28,NA,CASSLWDSRGGNEKLFF
TRBV2,NA,CASSEARTGVGYTF
TRBV28,NA,CASRSHRNPNGYTF
TRBV9,NA,CASSALGVHSGNTIYF
TRBV5-4,once,CASNRGGSYNEQFF
TRBV5-3,NA,CARSLARGAGNTIYF
TRBV5-1,NA,CASSSRDGFSEQYF
TRBV4-1,NA,CASSRGQGLAREQYF
TRBV7-8,NA,CASSFSGDLYEQYF
TRBV4-1,NA,CASSQSAGTSRYEQYF
TRBV18,NA,CASSPDSFSGANVLTF
TRBV7-6,NA,CASSLELAGGFNEQFF
TRBV28,NA,CASSPFQGVAKNIQYF
TRBV20-1,once,CSALYNEQFF
TRBV10-1,NA,CASSPSAAGGDEQFF
TRBV10-1,once,CASSDGLAAQFF
TRBV5-1,NA,CASSPGLFYEQYF
TRBV20-1,NA,CSARTSREQYF
TRBV3-1/TRBV3-2,NA,CASSQAATEAFF
TRBV5-1,NA,CASSFGIGRSDGKLFF
TRBV14,NA,CASSPRLADIYSTYEQYF
TRBV19,once,CASSIEQGAQPQHF
TRBV11-2,NA,CASSLVTEETEQFF
TRBV7-9,once,CASSFRQGVLRDTQYF